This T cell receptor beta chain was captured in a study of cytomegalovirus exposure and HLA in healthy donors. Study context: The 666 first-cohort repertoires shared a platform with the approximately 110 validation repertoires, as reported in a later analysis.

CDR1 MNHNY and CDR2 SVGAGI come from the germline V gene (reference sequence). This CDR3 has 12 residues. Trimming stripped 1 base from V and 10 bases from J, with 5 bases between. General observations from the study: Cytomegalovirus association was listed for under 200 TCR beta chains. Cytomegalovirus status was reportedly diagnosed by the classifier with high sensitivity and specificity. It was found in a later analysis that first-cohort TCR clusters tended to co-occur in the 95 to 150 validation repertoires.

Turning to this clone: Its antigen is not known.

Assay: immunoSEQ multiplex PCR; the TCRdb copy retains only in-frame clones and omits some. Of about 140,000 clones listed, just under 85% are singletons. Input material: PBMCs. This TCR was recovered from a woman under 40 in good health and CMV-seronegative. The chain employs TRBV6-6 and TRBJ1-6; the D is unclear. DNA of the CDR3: TGTGCCAGCAGTTACTTTGGCTCACCCCTCCACTTT. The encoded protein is CASSYFGSPLHF.